This T cell receptor beta chain was sequenced during a study of OX40 agonist ivuxolimab in advanced cancers. About the research overall: Every 2 weeks, patients got intravenous ivuxolimab at one of six dose levels (0.01-10 mg/kg).

Note on this clone: Its target is not known.

V lost 3 bases, J lost 2 bases, and 17 bases lay in between. This CDR3 is built from 16 residues. CDR1 MGHRA and CDR2 YSYEKL come from the germline V gene. Broader study findings: Some nonresponders likewise displayed low normalized T-cell clonal expansion.

TCRdb keeps only in-frame clones here, not all; method: immunoSEQ multiplex PCR. The table lists 45,000 or so clones, roughly 90% of them singletons. V usage is TRBV4-1 and J usage is TRBJ2-7; D is possibly TRBD2 (7 bases). This sequence originates from an adult with an advanced solid tumor such as melanoma, head and neck, liver or kidney cancer. Sequencing was performed on CD4+ or CD8+ T cells sorted from blood, taken in a trial of the OX40 agonist ivuxolimab. CDR3 sequence reads: CASSHKGGVRTYEQYF. CDR3 nucleotides: TGCGCCAGCAGCCACAAGGGGGGGGTGCGGACCTACGAGCAGTACTTC.